The next 21 T cell receptor beta chains were all read from a single sample in a study of control samples from healthy donors and cancer patients. The method was immunoSEQ multiplex PCR; TCRdb's version includes in-frame clones alone and lacks a portion of them. The data show 90,000 or so clones, approximately 90% seen once. Sequencing was performed on blood. The receptors were sampled from a woman aged 45-65 years in good health.

J is TRBJ2-1 and V is TRBV7-2; no reliable D call. Germline loops: CDR1 SGHTA, CDR2 FQGNSA. The CDR3 covers 14 residues. The V end lost 2 bases, the J end lost 10 bases, and 15 bases lay between the germline ends. This CDR3 is CASSLTTAYWEQFF. The CDR3 DNA is TGTGCCAGCAGCTTAACCACGGCTTATTGGGAGCAGTTCTTC.

The genes are TRBV5-4 and TRBJ2-2; D might be TRBD1 (6 bases). The CDR3 is made up of 16 amino acids. Germline values: CDR1 SGHNT, CDR2 YYREEE (reference sequence). Trimming stripped 4 bases from V and 2 bases from J, with 15 bases between. Here the CDR3 reads CASSLAGRGNTGELFF. The CDR3 DNA reads as TGTGCCAGCAGCCTGGCGGGCAGGGGAAACACCGGGGAGCTGTTTTTT.

This clone was counted between two and nine times. The rearrangement joins TRBV7-9 to TRBJ2-3; 14 bases align to TRBD2. This CDR3 is built from 17 residues. The V gene's germline CDR1 is SEHNR and CDR2 FQNEAQ (reference sequence). The V and J ends lost 5 bases and 2 bases, in that order; junction bases with no gene match: 6. The CDR3 bases are TGTGCCAGCAGCCCATCGACTAGCGGGGGGGTCACAGATACGCAGTATTTT. This gives the protein CASSPSTSGGVTDTQYF.

DNA for the CDR3: TGTGCCAGCAGTGAAGTTCCCGGGGAGCTGTTTTTT. This translates into CASSEVPGELFF. The chain is built from TRBV2 and TRBJ2-2; no clear D. Trimming shortened V by 1 base and J by 6 bases, and 3 bases separated the two germline ends. The CDR3 has 12 residues. Per the germline V gene, CDR1 is SNHLY and CDR2 is FYNNEI.

The chain recombines TRBV5-1 with TRBJ1-2; TRBD1 matches at 7 bases. After removal of 6 bases from V and 1 base from J, the junction contained 3 bases not matched to a gene. CDR3 size: 13 residues. Germline V gene lookup returns CDR1 SGHRS and CDR2 YFSETQ. CDR3 DNA: TGCGCCAGCACGGGACAGCGTAACTATGGCTACACCTTC. Translating it yields CASTGQRNYGYTF.

The chain employs TRBV7-2 and TRBJ2-2; D not resolved. Germline CDR1 reads SGHTA; CDR2 reads FQGNSA. This CDR3 is 13 amino acids long. V lost 4 bases and J lost 3, with 6 bases in between. CDR3 protein: CASSSTHTGELFF. The CDR3 region has the DNA TGTGCCAGCAGCTCCACCCACACCGGGGAGCTGTTTTTT.

The genes are TRBV28 and TRBJ1-4; 8 bases are a match to TRBD1. Per the germline V gene, CDR1 is MDHEN and CDR2 is SYDVKM. This CDR3 has 17 residues. Unmatched junction bases numbered 14, after V lost 6 bases and J lost 5 bases. The CDR3 here is CASRSGTGWTQNEKLFF. CDR3 DNA: TGTGCCAGCAGGTCCGGGACAGGCTGGACCCAGAATGAAAAACTGTTTTTT. Combining the CDR3 with reference TRBV28 and TRBJ1-4 gives the whole variable domain DVKVTQSSRYLVKRTGEKVFLECVQDMDHENMFWYRQDPGLGLRLIYFSYDVKMKEKGDIPEGYSVSREKKERFSLILESASTNQTSMYLCASRSGTGWTQNEKLFFGSGTQLSVL.

The chain recombines TRBV20-1 with TRBJ1-2, with no clear D. Germline CDR1 DFQATT, CDR2 SNEGSKA (reference sequence). The V end lost 3 bases, the J end lost 8 bases, and 10 bases lay between the germline ends. The CDR3 is made up of 11 amino acids. The CDR3 spells CSASQPRGYTF. As DNA, the CDR3 is TGCAGTGCTAGTCAGCCCAGGGGCTACACCTTC.

The CDR3 nucleotides read TGTGCCAGCACTACCAACCCCATCTACGAGCAGTACTTC. Translating it yields CASTTNPIYEQYF. The rearrangement joins TRBV28 to TRBJ2-7; D remains unclear. Trimming removed 7 bases from V and 3 bases from J, with 13 bases in between. Germline V gene lookup returns CDR1 MDHEN and CDR2 SYDVKM. The CDR3 length is 13 residues.

This clone showed up just once. This chain uses TRBV7-8 with TRBJ1-4; TRBD1 is a possible D gene (5 bases). This CDR3 is 14 amino acids long. Germline V gene lookup returns CDR1 SGHVS and CDR2 FQNEAQ. V lost 4 bases and J 3 bases, leaving 9 bases between the germline ends. CDR3 amino acids: CASSSLRANEKLFF. The CDR3 nucleotides read TGTGCCAGCAGCTCCCTCAGGGCTAATGAAAAACTGTTTTTT.

The chain's CDR3 is CASSLGQGVSNQPQHF. CDR3 in DNA: TGTGCCAGCAGCTTAGGACAGGGGGTTAGCAATCAGCCCCAGCATTTT. J is TRBJ1-5 and V is TRBV7-2, with TRBD1 matching 9 bases. CDR1 is SGHTA and CDR2 is FQGNSA in the germline V gene. CDR3 size: 16 residues. Germline trimming cut 1 base from V and 0 bases from J; bases unmatched to any gene: 1.

The V call is TRBV5-6, the J call TRBJ2-7, with a possible D match to TRBD1 (6 bases). This CDR3 spans 13 amino acids. The V and J ends lost 4 bases and 7 bases respectively, with 15 bases between them. The germline V gene encodes CDR1 SGHDT and CDR2 YYEEEE. CDR3 nucleotides: TGTGCCAGCAGCCCCGATTACAGGGCTGAGCAGTACTTC. It encodes CASSPDYRAEQYF.

The rearrangement joins TRBV11-3 to TRBJ2-1; the D is unclear. This CDR3 spans 15 amino acids. The germline gives CDR1 SGHNT, CDR2 YENEEA. V was shortened by 5 bases and J by 6 bases, with 17 bases between the two germline ends. CDR3 sequence: CASSVRVISSNEQFF. As DNA, the CDR3 is TGTGCCAGCAGCGTAAGGGTCATATCAAGCAATGAGCAGTTCTTC.

The J gene is TRBJ1-1, the V gene TRBV5-1; possibly TRBD1 for D (6 bases). The CDR3 covers 14 residues. Germline lookup yields CDR1 SGHRS and CDR2 YFSETQ. Trimming took 4 bases from V and 1 from J, leaving 11 bases between them. DNA of the CDR3: TGCGCCAGCAGCCTCCGGACAGCGAACACTGAAGCTTTCTTT. Translation: CASSLRTANTEAFF.

The chain employs TRBV19 and TRBJ1-1, with TRBD1 identical over 7 bases. This CDR3 is 13 amino acids long. CDR1 and CDR2 from the germline V gene are LNHDA and SQIVND (reference sequence). V gave up 7 bases and J gave up 1 base; unmatched junction bases: 3. The DNA for the CDR3 is TGTGCCAGTAACAGGGGCGGGAACACTGAAGCTTTCTTT. Translated, it gives CASNRGGNTEAFF.

The chain couples TRBV6-1 to TRBJ2-5; tentatively, D is TRBD1 (6 bases). Per germline, CDR1 MNHNS and CDR2 SASEGT. With 3 bases removed from V and 5 bases from J, the gap between germline ends came to 16 bases. The CDR3 is 15 amino acids. The CDR3 DNA is TGTGCCAGCAGTGATACACTTCAGGGGAAGGAGACCCAGTACTTC. This codes for CASSDTLQGKETQYF.

The J gene is TRBJ2-7, the V gene TRBV13; 10 bases agree with TRBD2. The V and J ends lost 5 bases and 2 bases, in that order; junction bases with no gene match: 15. From germline, CDR1 is PRHDT and CDR2 FYEKMQ (reference sequence). This CDR3 is 18 amino acids long. Here the CDR3 DNA reads TGTGCCAGCAGCAGGTCTAGCGGGAGCCACCCGGTCCCCTACGAGCAGTACTTC. It specifies CASSRSSGSHPVPYEQYF.

This sequence joins TRBV20-1 and TRBJ1-2; the match to TRBD1 covers 7 bases. Germline-derived CDR1 and CDR2 are DFQATT and SNEGSKA (reference sequence). The CDR3 spans 13 residues. Trimming at V came to 3 bases and at J to 2 bases, leaving 3 bases not matched to a gene. The CDR3 protein is CSASRDSNYGYTF. CDR3 DNA sequence: TGCAGTGCTAGTCGGGACAGCAACTATGGCTACACCTTC.

The chain recombines TRBV5-1 with TRBJ2-5; a possible D gene is TRBD1 (5 bases). The length of the CDR3 is 15 residues. CDR1 SGHRS and CDR2 YFSETQ come from the germline V gene. Trimming pared 1 base from V and 1 base from J, leaving 11 bases between. Written as DNA, the CDR3 is TGCGCCAGCAGCTTGACAGGATTATTCCAAGAGACCCAGTACTTC. Encoded protein: CASSLTGLFQETQYF.

This clone was seen once. The V and J genes are TRBV3-1 (or the pseudogene TRBV3-2) and TRBJ1-2; D gene uncertain. Germline V gene sequence: CDR1 LGHDT, CDR2 YNNKEL (reference sequence). The CDR3 runs to 16 residues. Trimming took 0 bases from V and 3 from J, leaving 14 bases between them. CDR3 in DNA: TGTGCCAGCAGCCAAGATCCTCGCGGGCACGACTATGGCTACACCTTC. Translation: CASSQDPRGHDYGYTF.

V is TRBV28 and J is TRBJ2-2; 12 bases match TRBD2. Germline loops: CDR1 MDHEN, CDR2 SYDVKM. The CDR3 contains 16 residues. The V and J ends lost 5 bases and 4 bases, in that order; junction bases with no gene match: 5. As DNA, the CDR3 is TGTGCCAGCAGTCCCCCGGGACTAGCGGGCACCGGGGAGCTGTTTTTT. This translates into CASSPPGLAGTGELFF.